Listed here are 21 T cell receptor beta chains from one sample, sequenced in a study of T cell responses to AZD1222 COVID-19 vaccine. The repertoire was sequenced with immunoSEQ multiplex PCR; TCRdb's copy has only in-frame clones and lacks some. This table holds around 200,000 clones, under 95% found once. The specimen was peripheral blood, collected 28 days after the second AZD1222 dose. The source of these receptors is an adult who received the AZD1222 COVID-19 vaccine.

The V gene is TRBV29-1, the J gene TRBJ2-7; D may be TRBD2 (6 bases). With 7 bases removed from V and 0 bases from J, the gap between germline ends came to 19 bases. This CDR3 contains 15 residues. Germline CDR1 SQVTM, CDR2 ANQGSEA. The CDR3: CSAKGDSGSSYEQYF. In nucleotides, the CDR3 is TGCAGCGCCAAGGGTGATAGCGGAAGCTCCTACGAGCAGTACTTC.

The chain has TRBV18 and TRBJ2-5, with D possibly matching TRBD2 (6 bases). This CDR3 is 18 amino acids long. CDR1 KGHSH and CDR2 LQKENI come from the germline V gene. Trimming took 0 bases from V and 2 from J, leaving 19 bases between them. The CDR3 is CASSPPLSAGTIQETQYF. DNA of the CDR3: TGTGCCAGCTCACCACCTCTTTCTGCGGGAACGATACAAGAGACCCAGTACTTC.

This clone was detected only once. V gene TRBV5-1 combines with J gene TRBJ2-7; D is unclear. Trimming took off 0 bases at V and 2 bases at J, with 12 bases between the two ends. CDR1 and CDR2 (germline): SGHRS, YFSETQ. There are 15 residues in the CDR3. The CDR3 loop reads CASSLVARSTYEQYF. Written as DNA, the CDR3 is TGCGCCAGCAGCTTGGTGGCTCGTAGCACCTACGAGCAGTACTTC.

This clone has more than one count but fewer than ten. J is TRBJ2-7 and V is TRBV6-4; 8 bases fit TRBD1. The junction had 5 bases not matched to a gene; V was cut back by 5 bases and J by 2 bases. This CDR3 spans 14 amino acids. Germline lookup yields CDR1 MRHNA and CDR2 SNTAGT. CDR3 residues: CASSLGTGPYEQYF. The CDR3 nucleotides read TGTGCCAGCAGTTTGGGGACAGGCCCCTACGAGCAGTACTTC.

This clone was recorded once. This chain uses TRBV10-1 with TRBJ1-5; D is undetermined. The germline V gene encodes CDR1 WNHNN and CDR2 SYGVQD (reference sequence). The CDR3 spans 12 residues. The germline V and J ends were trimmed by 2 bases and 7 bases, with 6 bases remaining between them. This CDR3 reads CASSERQQPQHF. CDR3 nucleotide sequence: TGCGCCAGCAGTGAGCGACAACAGCCCCAGCATTTT.

CDR3 amino acids: CASWAGQWDEQYF. The CDR3 nucleotides are TGTGCCAGCTGGGCAGGCCAGTGGGACGAGCAGTACTTC. The chain couples TRBV28 to TRBJ2-7; D unclear. This CDR3 is built from 13 residues. Germline assignment: CDR1 MDHEN and CDR2 SYDVKM. The ends were cut back, 8 bases at V and 5 bases at J, with 16 bases in the middle.

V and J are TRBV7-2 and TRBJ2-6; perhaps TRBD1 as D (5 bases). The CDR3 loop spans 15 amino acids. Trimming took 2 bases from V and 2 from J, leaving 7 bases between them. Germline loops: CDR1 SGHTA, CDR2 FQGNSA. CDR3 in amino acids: CASSLPQAGANVLTF. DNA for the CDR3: TGTGCCAGCAGCTTACCACAGGCTGGGGCCAACGTCCTGACTTTC.

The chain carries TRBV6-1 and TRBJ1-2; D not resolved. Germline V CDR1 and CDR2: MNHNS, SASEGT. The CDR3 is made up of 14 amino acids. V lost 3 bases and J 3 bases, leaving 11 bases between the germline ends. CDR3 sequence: CASSDRRSYYGYTF. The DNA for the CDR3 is TGTGCCAGCAGTGACCGGCGGTCCTACTATGGCTACACCTTC.

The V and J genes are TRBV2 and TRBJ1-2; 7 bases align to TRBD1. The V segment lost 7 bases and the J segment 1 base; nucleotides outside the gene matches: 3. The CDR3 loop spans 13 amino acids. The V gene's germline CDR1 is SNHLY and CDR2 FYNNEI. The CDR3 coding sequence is TGTGCCAGCACGGGGACAGATAACTATGGCTACACCTTC. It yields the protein CASTGTDNYGYTF.

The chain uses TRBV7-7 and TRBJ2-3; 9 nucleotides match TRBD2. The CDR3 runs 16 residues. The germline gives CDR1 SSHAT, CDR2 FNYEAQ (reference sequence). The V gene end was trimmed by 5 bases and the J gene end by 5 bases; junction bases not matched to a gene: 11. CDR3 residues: CASSQSSLAGLDTQYF. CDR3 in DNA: TGTGCCAGCAGCCAATCGTCACTAGCGGGTTTAGATACGCAGTATTTT.

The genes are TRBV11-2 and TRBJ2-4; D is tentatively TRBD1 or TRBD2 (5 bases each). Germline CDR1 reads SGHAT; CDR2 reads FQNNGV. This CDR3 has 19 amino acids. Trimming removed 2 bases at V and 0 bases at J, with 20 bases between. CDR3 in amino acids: CASSLSGPGTRLAKNIQYF. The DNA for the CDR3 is TGTGCCAGCAGCTTATCGGGTCCAGGGACCCGACTAGCCAAAAACATTCAGTACTTC.

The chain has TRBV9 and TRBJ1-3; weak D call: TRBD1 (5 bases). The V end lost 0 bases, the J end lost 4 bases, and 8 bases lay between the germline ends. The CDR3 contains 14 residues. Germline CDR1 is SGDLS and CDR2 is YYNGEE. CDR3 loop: CASSVVEGGNTIYF. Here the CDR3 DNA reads TGTGCCAGCAGCGTAGTGGAGGGGGGAAACACCATATATTTT.

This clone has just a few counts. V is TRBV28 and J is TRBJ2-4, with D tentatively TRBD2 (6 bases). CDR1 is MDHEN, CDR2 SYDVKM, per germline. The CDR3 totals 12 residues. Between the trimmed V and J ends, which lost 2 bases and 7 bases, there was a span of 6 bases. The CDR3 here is CASSLGGNIQYF. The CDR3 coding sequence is TGTGCCAGCAGTTTAGGGGGGAACATTCAGTACTTC. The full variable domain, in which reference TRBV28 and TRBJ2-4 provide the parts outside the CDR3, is DVKVTQSSRYLVKRTGEKVFLECVQDMDHENMFWYRQDPGLGLRLIYFSYDVKMKEKGDIPEGYSVSREKKERFSLILESASTNQTSMYLCASSLGGNIQYFGAGTRLSVL.

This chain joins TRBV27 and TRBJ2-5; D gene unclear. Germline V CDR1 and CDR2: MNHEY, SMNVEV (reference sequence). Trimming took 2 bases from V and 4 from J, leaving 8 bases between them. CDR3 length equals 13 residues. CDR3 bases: TGTGCCAGCAGTTTAGTTTTTGCAGAGACCCAGTACTTC. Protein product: CASSLVFAETQYF.

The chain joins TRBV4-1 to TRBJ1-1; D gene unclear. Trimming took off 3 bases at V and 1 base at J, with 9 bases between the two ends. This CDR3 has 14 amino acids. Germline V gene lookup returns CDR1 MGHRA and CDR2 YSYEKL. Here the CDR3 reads CASSHWVKNTEAFF. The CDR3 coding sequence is TGCGCCAGCAGCCACTGGGTGAAGAACACTGAAGCTTTCTTT.

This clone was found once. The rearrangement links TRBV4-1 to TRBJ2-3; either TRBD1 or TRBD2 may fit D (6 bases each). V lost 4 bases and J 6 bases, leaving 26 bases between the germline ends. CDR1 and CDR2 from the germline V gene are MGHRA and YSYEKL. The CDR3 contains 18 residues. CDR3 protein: CASSPNEGGARVVDTQYF. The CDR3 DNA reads TGCGCCAGCAGCCCCAATGAGGGGGGCGCCCGGGTCGTTGATACGCAGTATTTT.

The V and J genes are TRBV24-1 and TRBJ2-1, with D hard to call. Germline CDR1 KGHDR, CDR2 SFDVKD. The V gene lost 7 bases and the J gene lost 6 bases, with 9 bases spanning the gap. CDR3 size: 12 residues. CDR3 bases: TGTGCCACCAGGGGCCTGGGCAATGAGCAGTTCTTC. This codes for CATRGLGNEQFF.

The CDR3: CASSIDSQGVWDEKLFF. The CDR3 nucleotides are TGTGCCAGTAGTATAGATTCTCAGGGAGTATGGGATGAAAAACTGTTTTTT. This chain connects TRBV19 to TRBJ1-4; weak D call: TRBD1 (5 bases). V lost 0 bases, J lost 6 bases, and 17 bases lay in between. The germline CDR1 and CDR2 sequences are LNHDA and SQIVND (reference sequence). This CDR3 is 17 amino acids long.

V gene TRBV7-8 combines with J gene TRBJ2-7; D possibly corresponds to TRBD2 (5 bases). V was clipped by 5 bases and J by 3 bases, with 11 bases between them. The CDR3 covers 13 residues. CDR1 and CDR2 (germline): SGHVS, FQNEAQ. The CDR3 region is CASSLYGNYEQYF. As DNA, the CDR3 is TGTGCCAGCAGCCTTTACGGGAACTACGAGCAGTACTTC.

CDR3 region: CASSQPPPDRTSGKGEQFF. Written as DNA, the CDR3 is TGCGCCAGCAGCCAGCCCCCCCCCGACAGGACTAGCGGGAAGGGTGAGCAGTTCTTC. The chain employs TRBV5-1 and TRBJ2-1; 12 bases agree with TRBD2. Losses at the gene ends were 4 bases for V and 9 bases for J; bases not matched to a gene: 20. Germline V gives CDR1 SGHRS, CDR2 YFSETQ. The CDR3 spans 19 residues.

CDR3 nucleotides: TGTGCCAGCAGCCCCGGGACTACCAAAGAGACCCAGTACTTC. Translation gives CASSPGTTKETQYF. The chain joins TRBV7-8 to TRBJ2-5; TRBD2 agrees at 7 bases. The CDR3 totals 14 residues. Germline CDR1 SGHVS, CDR2 FQNEAQ. V lost 5 bases, J lost 3 bases, and 6 bases stayed unmatched.